A selection of T cell receptor beta chains follows, all from one sample in a study of blood T cell repertoires in COVID-19. Generated by immunoSEQ multiplex PCR, the TCRdb table keeps only in-frame clones and is missing some. In the table there are 230,000 or so clones, roughly 76% of which are singletons. What was sequenced was peripheral blood. The source of these receptors is a woman aged 80 or over with COVID-19, enrolled during active disease. The CDR3 runs from the conserved cysteine through the conserved F or W. D genes are given only for firm matches. Where a row states a size, it is once, few, many or the class of an expanded clone; other rows omit it.

TRBJ2-3 | NA | NA | TRBV27 | CASSPAMETDTQYF | TGTGCCAGCAGTCCGGCAATGGAGACAGATACGCAGTATTTT
TRBJ2-2 | NA | NA | TRBV4-3 | CASSQDAVGSANTGELFF | TGCGCCAGCAGCCAAGATGCGGTAGGGAGCGCGAACACCGGGGAGCTGTTTTTT
TRBJ2-5 | NA | NA | TRBV2 | CASSIRGAREETQYF | TGTGCCAGCAGTATCAGGGGGGCCAGGGAAGAGACCCAGTACTTC
TRBJ1-1 | NA | NA | TRBV6-2/TRBV6-3 | CASSYSLEAFF | TGTGCCAGCAGTTACAGCCTTGAAGCTTTCTTT
TRBJ2-6 | NA | NA | TRBV5-4 | CASSLDSGVYSGANVLTF | TGTGCCAGCAGCTTGGATTCGGGAGTCTACTCTGGGGCCAACGTCCTGACTTTC
TRBJ1-2 | NA | NA | TRBV7-2 | CASSFTRGSNGGYTF | TGTGCCAGCAGCTTTACTAGGGGGAGCAACGGTGGCTACACCTTC
TRBJ2-2 | NA | TRBD2 | TRBV27 | CASSPGSGRAGDTGELFF | TGTGCCAGCAGTCCAGGGAGCGGGAGGGCCGGGGACACCGGGGAGCTGTTTTTT
TRBJ1-5 | NA | NA | TRBV5-1 | CASSPGTTNQPQHF | TGCGCCAGCAGCCCCGGGACAACGAATCAGCCCCAGCATTTT
TRBJ1-2 | NA | NA | TRBV6-1 | CASRPRGGSYGYTF | TGTGCCAGCAGGCCCCGAGGGGGTAGCTATGGCTACACCTTC
TRBJ1-5 | few | TRBD1 | TRBV9 | CASSVEGAGQPQHF | TGTGCCAGCAGCGTAGAGGGGGCAGGTCAGCCCCAGCATTTT
TRBJ1-1 | once | TRBD1 | TRBV28 | CASSFERDRTAFF | TGTGCCAGCAGTTTCGAGAGGGACAGGACGGCTTTCTTT
TRBJ2-5 | NA | TRBD1 | TRBV5-4 | CASSRGQLETQYF | TGTGCCAGCAGCAGGGGACAGCTAGAGACCCAGTACTTC
TRBJ1-2 | NA | TRBD1 | TRBV12-3/TRBV12-4 | CASSVGQSYGYTF | TGTGCCAGCAGTGTGGGACAGTCCTATGGCTACACCTTC
TRBJ1-1 | NA | TRBD1 | TRBV3-1/TRBV3-2 | CASSQEGTATEAFF | TGTGCCAGCAGCCAAGAAGGGACAGCCACTGAAGCTTTCTTT
TRBJ2-1 | NA | NA | TRBV11-2 | CASRSVVVNEQFF | TGTGCCAGCAGGTCGGTAGTTGTTAATGAGCAGTTCTTC
TRBJ2-3 | NA | TRBD2 | TRBV6-5 | CASSGLDTDTQYF | TGTGCCAGCAGCGGACTAGATACAGATACGCAGTATTTT
TRBJ1-1 | NA | TRBD1 | TRBV15 | CATSRGGQGGEAFF | TGTGCCACCAGCAGAGGAGGACAGGGGGGTGAAGCTTTCTTT
TRBJ1-4 | NA | TRBD1 | TRBV2 | CATNRGLVNEKLFF | TGTGCCACCAACAGGGGGCTCGTGAATGAAAAACTGTTTTTT
TRBJ2-7 | medium-sized | NA | TRBV7-2 | CASSLAGSDSYEQYF | TGTGCCAGCAGCTTAGCGGGCTCGGACTCCTACGAGCAGTACTTC
TRBJ1-1 | NA | NA | TRBV7-9 | CASSFRTGRGTEAFF | TGTGCCAGCAGCTTCCGGACGGGTCGGGGGACTGAAGCTTTCTTT
TRBJ2-7 | NA | NA | TRBV5-1 | CASRLGRGYEQYF | TGCGCCAGCAGACTTGGACGGGGCTACGAGCAGTACTTC
TRBJ2-7 | NA | NA | TRBV11-2 | CASSFTARVTYEQYF | TGTGCCAGCAGCTTTACGGCGAGGGTAACCTACGAGCAGTACTTC
TRBJ1-2 | NA | NA | TRBV7-8 | CASSSHEVYGYTF | TGTGCCAGCAGCTCCCACGAGGTATATGGCTACACCTTC
TRBJ1-1 | NA | NA | TRBV12-3/TRBV12-4 | CASRDSMNTEAFF | TGTGCCAGCAGGGACAGCATGAACACTGAAGCTTTCTTT
TRBJ2-7 | few | NA | TRBV6-5 | CASSYFRGKAEQYF | TGTGCCAGCAGTTATTTCCGGGGAAAGGCCGAGCAGTACTTC
TRBJ1-1 | NA | NA | TRBV6-5 | CASSRRVNTEAFF | TGTGCCAGCAGCCGCAGGGTGAACACTGAAGCTTTCTTT
TRBJ1-1 | NA | NA | TRBV19 | CASGGALNTEAFF | TGTGCCAGTGGGGGGGCCTTGAACACTGAAGCTTTCTTT
TRBJ1-2 | once | NA | TRBV6-5 | CASRGNTDYGYTF | TGTGCCAGCAGGGGCAACACGGACTATGGCTACACCTTC
TRBJ1-4 | NA | NA | TRBV3-1/TRBV3-2 | CASSSHGEEKLFF | TGTGCCAGCAGCTCCCACGGGGAGGAAAAACTGTTTTTT
TRBJ2-7 | few | TRBD1 | TRBV29-1 | CSVRTQGAGEQYF | TGCAGCGTTCGGACACAGGGGGCTGGGGAGCAGTACTTC
TRBJ2-2 | few | TRBD2 | TRBV28 | CASSSAGGPRNTGELFF | TGTGCCAGCAGTTCGGCGGGAGGGCCGAGGAACACCGGGGAGCTGTTTTTT
TRBJ1-1 | NA | TRBD1 | TRBV5-1 | CASSGQASNTEAFF | TGCGCCAGCAGTGGACAGGCCTCGAACACTGAAGCTTTCTTT
TRBJ2-7 | NA | NA | TRBV5-4 | CASSLIPGYEQYF | TGTGCCAGCAGCTTGATTCCGGGCTACGAGCAGTACTTC
TRBJ2-3 | NA | TRBD2 | TRBV11-2 | CASYDSGSRTDTQYF | TGTGCCAGCTACGATAGCGGGAGCCGTACAGATACGCAGTATTTT
TRBJ2-5 | NA | NA | TRBV7-2 | CASSAGRFAETQYF | TGTGCCAGCAGCGCGGGGAGGTTCGCGGAGACCCAGTACTTC
TRBJ2-3 | once | NA | TRBV7-9 | CASSLSQVGDTQYF | TGTGCCAGCAGCTTATCCCAAGTCGGAGATACGCAGTATTTT
TRBJ2-7 | NA | TRBD2 | TRBV6-5 | CASRSKRGSSYEQYF | TGTGCCAGCAGGTCCAAGCGGGGGAGCTCCTACGAGCAGTACTTC
TRBJ2-7 | NA | NA | TRBV28 | CASSSRLVVLEQYF | TGTGCCAGCAGTTCCAGACTAGTCGTCCTCGAGCAGTACTTC
TRBJ2-3 | NA | TRBD2 | TRBV29-1 | CSVKFGTRPSTDTQYF | TGCAGCGTTAAATTCGGGACTAGGCCTAGCACAGATACGCAGTATTTT
TRBJ2-1 | NA | TRBD2 | TRBV6-5 | CASSPLRGARAEQFF | TGTGCCAGCAGTCCCTTGCGGGGGGCCCGGGCGGAGCAGTTCTTC
TRBJ2-7 | NA | TRBD2 | TRBV4-1 | CASSQASAGGRRHEQYF | TGCGCCAGCAGCCAAGCGAGTGCGGGGGGCCGACGGCACGAGCAGTACTTC
TRBJ1-6 | NA | TRBD1 | TRBV30 | CATEQGNNSPLHF | TGTGCCACGGAACAGGGGAACAATTCACCCCTCCACTTT
TRBJ1-1 | NA | TRBD1 | TRBV5-6 | CASSFPGTAIMNTEAFF | TGTGCCAGCAGCTTTCCCGGGACAGCTATCATGAACACTGAAGCTTTCTTT
TRBJ2-5 | NA | TRBD1 | TRBV7-3 | CASSYAGGAETQYF | TGTGCCAGCAGCTACGCAGGGGGCGCGGAGACCCAGTACTTC
TRBJ2-1 | NA | TRBD2 | TRBV15 | CATSSGRGGYNEQFF | TGTGCCACCAGCAGCGGGCGGGGGGGCTACAATGAGCAGTTCTTC
TRBJ1-1 | few | NA | TRBV13 | CASSSTGGYTEAFF | TGTGCCAGCAGCTCGACAGGCGGATACACTGAAGCTTTCTTT
TRBJ1-3 | NA | NA | TRBV28 | CASSLGGGNTIYF | TGTGCCAGCAGTTTGGGGGGAGGAAACACCATATATTTT
TRBJ1-2 | NA | NA | TRBV5-1 | CASMPNTGSSSYTF | TGCGCCAGTATGCCAAATACAGGGTCTTCGAGCTACACCTTC
TRBJ1-1 | NA | NA | TRBV18 | CASSPGIMNTEAFF | TGTGCCAGCTCACCAGGCATTATGAACACTGAAGCTTTCTTT
TRBJ2-3 | NA | NA | TRBV4-1 | CASSQDRNGDTGMDTQYF | TGCGCCAGCAGCCAAGATCGCAACGGGGACACGGGAATGGATACGCAGTATTTT
TRBJ2-5 | NA | NA | TRBV5-4 | CASSFTGYQETQYF | TGTGCCAGCAGCTTTACCGGGTACCAAGAGACCCAGTACTTC
TRBJ2-3 | NA | TRBD2 | TRBV5-1 | CASSVRTSGRVPDTQYF | TGCGCCAGCAGCGTCCGTACTAGCGGGAGGGTCCCAGATACGCAGTATTTT
TRBJ1-3 | NA | TRBD1 | TRBV10-1 | CASSGGQGENTIYF | TGCGCCAGCAGCGGCGGACAGGGGGAAAACACCATATATTTT
TRBJ2-2 | few | TRBD2 | TRBV11-2 | CASGLAGGLGGELFF | TGTGCCAGCGGGCTAGCGGGAGGGCTAGGCGGGGAGCTGTTTTTT
TRBJ1-6 | NA | NA | TRBV3-1/TRBV3-2 | CASSHGTLPNNSPLHF | TGTGCCAGCAGCCATGGGACATTGCCGAATAATTCACCCCTCCACTTT
TRBJ2-2 | NA | NA | TRBV30 | CAWSVGVAGELFF | TGTGCCTGGAGTGTAGGGGTGGCCGGGGAGCTGTTTTTT
TRBJ2-1 | NA | NA | TRBV24-1 | CATSDLARYNGQFF | TGTGCCACCAGTGATTTGGCTAGGTACAATGGGCAGTTCTTC